A selection of T cell receptor beta chains follows, all from one sample in a study of blood T cell repertoires in COVID-19. Produced via immunoSEQ multiplex PCR; TCRdb's table is partial and in-frame only. The sample carries some 230,000 clones, 86% recorded once. Input material: peripheral blood. The receptors were gathered from a man aged 25 to 40 who had recovered from COVID-19. CDR3s include the opening cysteine and the closing phenylalanine or tryptophan. A D gene is named only where the DNA matches it firmly. Clone size is shown for a subset of rows, as once, few, many or a class of expanded clone.

J: TRBJ1-5
V: TRBV20-1
D: NA
size: NA
CDR3: CSARIAGLQHF
DNA: TGCAGTGCTAGAATAGCAGGGCTCCAGCATTTT

J: TRBJ1-2
V: TRBV5-5
D: NA
size: NA
CDR3: CAITGNYGYTF
DNA: TGTGCGATTACAGGAAACTATGGCTACACCTTC

J: TRBJ1-2
V: TRBV12-3/TRBV12-4
D: NA
size: NA
CDR3: CASSLARYGYTF
DNA: TGTGCCAGCAGTTTAGCGCGCTATGGCTACACCTTC

J: TRBJ2-1
V: TRBV5-1
D: TRBD1
size: few
CDR3: CASSRGLRDRDYEQFF
DNA: TGCGCCAGCAGCCGGGGACTCCGGGACAGGGACTATGAGCAGTTCTTC

J: TRBJ2-7
V: TRBV19
D: NA
size: NA
CDR3: CASSILGGTYEQYF
DNA: TGTGCCAGTAGTATACTGGGAGGAACCTACGAGCAGTACTTC

J: TRBJ2-3
V: TRBV5-6
D: TRBD2
size: NA
CDR3: CASTLQGSGGITDTQYF
DNA: TGTGCCAGCACCTTACAAGGTAGCGGGGGGATCACAGATACGCAGTATTTT

J: TRBJ2-7
V: TRBV28
D: TRBD1
size: NA
CDR3: CASSRDRGYEQYF
DNA: TGTGCCAGCAGTAGGGACAGGGGATACGAGCAGTACTTC

J: TRBJ1-2
V: TRBV19
D: TRBD1
size: once
CDR3: CASSPGGGYTF
DNA: TGTGCCAGTAGTCCAGGGGGTGGCTACACCTTC

J: TRBJ1-2
V: TRBV9
D: TRBD1
size: NA
CDR3: CASSISRDSLYGYTF
DNA: TGTGCCAGCAGCATCTCCCGGGACAGTCTCTATGGCTACACCTTC

J: TRBJ1-5
V: TRBV19
D: NA
size: few
CDR3: CASSPQGPKVAQHF
DNA: TGTGCCAGTAGTCCCCAGGGTCCTAAAGTGGCCCAGCATTTT

J: TRBJ2-3
V: TRBV10-3
D: TRBD1
size: NA
CDR3: CAIVGNRGLGDTQYF
DNA: TGTGCCATCGTCGGTAACAGGGGGCTAGGAGATACGCAGTATTTT

J: TRBJ1-3
V: TRBV6-6
D: NA
size: NA
CDR3: CASSRQLDSRYSGNTIYF
DNA: TGTGCCAGCAGTCGACAACTGGACAGCCGGTACTCTGGAAACACCATATATTTT

J: TRBJ1-2
V: TRBV29-1
D: NA
size: medium-sized
CDR3: CSVEDGRGPYGYTF
DNA: TGCAGCGTTGAAGATGGCAGGGGTCCCTATGGCTACACCTTC

J: TRBJ2-2
V: TRBV5-6
D: NA
size: NA
CDR3: CASSLVAYTGELFF
DNA: TGTGCCAGCAGCTTGGTGGCCTACACCGGGGAGCTGTTTTTT

J: TRBJ2-1
V: TRBV25-1
D: NA
size: few
CDR3: CASSSAPGNEQFF
DNA: TGTGCCAGCAGCTCAGCCCCAGGGAATGAGCAGTTCTTC

J: TRBJ2-5
V: TRBV28
D: NA
size: NA
CDR3: CASSLGQQDPQYF
DNA: TGTGCCAGCAGTTTAGGCCAACAGGATCCCCAGTACTTC

J: TRBJ2-5
V: TRBV27
D: NA
size: NA
CDR3: CASSLSSLQETQYF
DNA: TGTGCCAGCAGTTTATCGTCCCTCCAAGAGACCCAGTACTTC

J: TRBJ2-1
V: TRBV6-5
D: NA
size: NA
CDR3: CASSRDAYNEQFF
DNA: TGTGCCAGCTCGCGGGATGCATACAATGAGCAGTTCTTC

J: TRBJ1-4
V: TRBV27
D: NA
size: NA
CDR3: CASTFATGRGEEKLFF
DNA: TGTGCCAGCACTTTTGCAACCGGCAGGGGAGAGGAAAAACTGTTTTTT

J: TRBJ2-7
V: TRBV6-1
D: NA
size: few
CDR3: CASSEVRGFEQYF
DNA: TGTGCCAGCAGTGAAGTAAGGGGCTTCGAACAGTACTTC

J: TRBJ2-2
V: TRBV7-2
D: TRBD1
size: NA
CDR3: CASSLGQPVTGELFF
DNA: TGTGCCAGCAGCTTGGGACAGCCGGTCACCGGGGAGCTGTTTTTT

J: TRBJ1-2
V: TRBV6-5
D: NA
size: once
CDR3: CASSYAGVAYGYTF
DNA: TGTGCCAGCAGTTACGCCGGGGTGGCCTATGGCTACACCTTC

J: TRBJ1-2
V: TRBV4-3
D: TRBD1
size: few
CDR3: CASSPGQGRIGGYTF
DNA: TGCGCCAGCAGCCCAGGACAGGGGCGGATAGGGGGCTACACCTTC

J: TRBJ1-3
V: TRBV21-1
D: NA
size: NA
CDR3: CASSPQVGALSGNTIYF
DNA: TGTGCCAGCAGCCCCCAAGTAGGGGCCCTCTCTGGAAACACCATATATTTT

J: TRBJ1-1
V: TRBV10-3
D: NA
size: NA
CDR3: CAISESEGLGEAFF
DNA: TGTGCCATCAGTGAGTCGGAGGGGCTGGGTGAAGCTTTCTTT

J: TRBJ2-7
V: TRBV9
D: TRBD2
size: NA
CDR3: CASSVSSGGYEQYF
DNA: TGTGCCAGCAGCGTATCCAGCGGGGGTTACGAGCAGTACTTC

J: TRBJ2-2
V: TRBV5-4
D: NA
size: NA
CDR3: CASSTDREDGELFF
DNA: TGTGCCAGCAGTACAGACAGGGAGGACGGGGAGCTGTTTTTT

J: TRBJ2-2
V: TRBV18
D: NA
size: NA
CDR3: CASSPLPGELFF
DNA: TGTGCCAGCTCACCTCTACCCGGGGAGCTGTTTTTT

J: TRBJ2-7
V: TRBV5-1
D: NA
size: NA
CDR3: CASSSFTGSSYEQYF
DNA: TGCGCCAGCAGTTCGTTCACAGGTAGCTCCTACGAGCAGTACTTC

J: TRBJ1-3
V: TRBV5-4
D: NA
size: NA
CDR3: CASSLAMENTIYF
DNA: TGTGCCAGCAGCTTGGCGATGGAGAACACCATATATTTT

J: TRBJ2-7
V: TRBV4-2
D: TRBD1
size: NA
CDR3: CASSQSGTGGGEQYF
DNA: TGTGCCAGCAGCCAATCCGGGACAGGGGGTGGCGAGCAGTACTTC

J: TRBJ2-3
V: TRBV18
D: TRBD2
size: NA
CDR3: CASSPATSGYTDTQYF
DNA: TGTGCCAGCTCACCAGCAACTAGCGGATACACAGATACGCAGTATTTT

J: TRBJ1-3
V: TRBV7-9
D: TRBD1
size: NA
CDR3: CASSFRTGAGNTIYF
DNA: TGTGCCAGCAGCTTTAGGACAGGGGCTGGAAACACCATATATTTT

J: TRBJ1-1
V: TRBV7-8
D: TRBD1
size: NA
CDR3: CASSFSTGWGNTEAFF
DNA: TGTGCCAGCAGCTTCTCGACAGGGTGGGGGAACACTGAAGCTTTCTTT

J: TRBJ1-2
V: TRBV9
D: TRBD1
size: NA
CDR3: CASSERTGARWGYTF
DNA: TGTGCCAGCAGCGAGCGGACAGGGGCACGTTGGGGCTACACCTTC

J: TRBJ1-1
V: TRBV29-1
D: NA
size: NA
CDR3: CSVGRPVQGSTEAFF
DNA: TGCAGCGTTGGTAGGCCTGTGCAGGGGAGCACTGAAGCTTTCTTT

J: TRBJ2-1
V: TRBV9
D: NA
size: NA
CDR3: CASSVGYSEQFF
DNA: TGTGCCAGCAGCGTAGGCTATAGTGAGCAGTTCTTC

J: TRBJ2-1
V: TRBV3-1/TRBV3-2
D: TRBD2
size: NA
CDR3: CASTPSRGGEQFF
DNA: TGTGCCAGCACCCCTTCCCGGGGGGGGGAGCAGTTCTTC

J: TRBJ2-2
V: TRBV30
D: TRBD2
size: few
CDR3: CAWNGGRTGELFF
DNA: TGTGCCTGGAATGGCGGGAGGACCGGGGAGCTGTTTTTT

J: TRBJ1-1
V: TRBV2
D: NA
size: once
CDR3: CASSLETEAFF
DNA: TGTGCCAGCAGTCTCGAGACTGAAGCTTTCTTT